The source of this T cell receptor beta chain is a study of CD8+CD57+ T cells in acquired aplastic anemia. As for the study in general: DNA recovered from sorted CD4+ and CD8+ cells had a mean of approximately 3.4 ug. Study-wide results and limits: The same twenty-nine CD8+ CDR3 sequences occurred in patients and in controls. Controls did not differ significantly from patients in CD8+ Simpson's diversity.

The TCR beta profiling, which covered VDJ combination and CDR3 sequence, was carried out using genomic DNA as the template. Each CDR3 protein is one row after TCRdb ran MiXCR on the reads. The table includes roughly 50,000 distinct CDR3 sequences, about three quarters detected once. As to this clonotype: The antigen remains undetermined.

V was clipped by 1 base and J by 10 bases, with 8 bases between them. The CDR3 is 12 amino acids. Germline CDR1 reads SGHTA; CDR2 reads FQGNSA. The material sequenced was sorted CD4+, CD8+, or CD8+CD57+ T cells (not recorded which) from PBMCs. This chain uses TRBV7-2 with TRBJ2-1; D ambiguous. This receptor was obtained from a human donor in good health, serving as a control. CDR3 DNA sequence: TGTGCCAGCAGCTTAGGGTCCCAGGAGCAGTTCTTC. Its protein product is CASSLGSQEQFF.